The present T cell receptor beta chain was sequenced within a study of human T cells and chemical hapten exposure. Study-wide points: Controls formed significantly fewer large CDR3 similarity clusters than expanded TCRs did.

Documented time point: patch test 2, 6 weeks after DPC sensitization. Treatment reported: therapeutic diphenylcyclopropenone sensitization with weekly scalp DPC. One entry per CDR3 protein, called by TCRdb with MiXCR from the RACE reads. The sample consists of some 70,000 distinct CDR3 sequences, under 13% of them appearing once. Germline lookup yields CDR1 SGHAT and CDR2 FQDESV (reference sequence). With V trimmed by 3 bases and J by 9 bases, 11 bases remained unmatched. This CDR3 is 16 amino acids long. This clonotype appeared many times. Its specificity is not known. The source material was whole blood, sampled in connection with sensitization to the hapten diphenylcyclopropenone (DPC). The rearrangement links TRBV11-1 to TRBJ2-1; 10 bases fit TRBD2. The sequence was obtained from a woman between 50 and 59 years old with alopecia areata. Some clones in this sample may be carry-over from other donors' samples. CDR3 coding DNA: TGTGCCAGCAGCTTCGTGTTGAGCGGGAGGGGGGTTGAGCAGTTCTTC. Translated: CASSFVLSGRGVEQFF. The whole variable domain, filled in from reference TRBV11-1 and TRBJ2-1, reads EAEVAQSPRYKITEKSQAVAFWCDPISGHATLYWYRQILGQGPELLVQFQDESVVDDSQLPKDRFSAERLKGVDSTLKIQPAELGDSAMYLCASSFVLSGRGVEQFFGPGTRLTVL.